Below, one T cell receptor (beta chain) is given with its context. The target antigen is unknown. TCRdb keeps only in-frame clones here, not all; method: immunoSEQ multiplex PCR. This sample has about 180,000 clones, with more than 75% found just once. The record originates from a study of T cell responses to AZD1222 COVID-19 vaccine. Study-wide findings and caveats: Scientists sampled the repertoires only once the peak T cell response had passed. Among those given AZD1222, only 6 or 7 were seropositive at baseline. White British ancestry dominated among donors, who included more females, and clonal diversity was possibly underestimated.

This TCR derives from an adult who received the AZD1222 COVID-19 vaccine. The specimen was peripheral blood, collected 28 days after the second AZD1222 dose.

This CDR3 is CASSRGQGALNEQFF. In DNA form, the CDR3 reads TGCGCCAGCAGCCGTGGACAGGGGGCCCTCAATGAGCAGTTCTTC. This chain links TRBV4-1 with TRBJ2-1, with TRBD1 matching 11 bases. The V gene end was trimmed by 4 bases and the J gene end by 6 bases; junction bases not matched to a gene: 5. The CDR3 totals 15 residues. The germline V gene has CDR1 MGHRA and CDR2 YSYEKL.